This T cell receptor beta chain was found in a study of T cells in Graves' hyperthyroidism and ophthalmopathy. CDR3 length: 12 amino acids. Germline V gene sequence: CDR1 SQVTM, CDR2 ANQGSEA. Trimming at V came to 6 bases and at J to 8 bases, leaving 8 bases not matched to a gene. Amplified TCR beta CDR3 regions came from RNA transcripts. The HTBI primer set served for first-round RT-PCR of the TCR CDR3. One entry per CDR3 protein, called by TCRdb with MiXCR from the multiplex PCR reads. This table holds almost 600,000 distinct CDR3 sequences, about half found once. The chain has TRBV29-1 and TRBJ1-2; 8 nucleotides agree with TRBD1. This TCR derives from a woman under 30 with Graves' hyperthyroidism. The sequenced sample consisted of peripheral blood or thyroid tissue (not recorded which). The chain's CDR3 is CSVRTGRDGYTF. The CDR3 DNA reads TGCAGCGTCAGGACAGGGAGGGACGGCTACACCTTC.